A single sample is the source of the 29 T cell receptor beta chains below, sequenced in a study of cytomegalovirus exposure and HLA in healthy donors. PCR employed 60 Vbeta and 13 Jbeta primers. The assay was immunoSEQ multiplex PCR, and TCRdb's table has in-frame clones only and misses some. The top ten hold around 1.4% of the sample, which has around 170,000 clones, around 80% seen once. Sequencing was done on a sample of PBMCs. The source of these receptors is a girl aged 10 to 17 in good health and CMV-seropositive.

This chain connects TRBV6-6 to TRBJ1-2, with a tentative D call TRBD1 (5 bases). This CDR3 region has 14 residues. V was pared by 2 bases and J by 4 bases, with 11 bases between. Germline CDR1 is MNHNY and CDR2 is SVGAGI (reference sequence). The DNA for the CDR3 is TGTGCCAGCAGTTACAGGGAGGGGAGCTATGGCTACACCTTC. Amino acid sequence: CASSYREGSYGYTF.

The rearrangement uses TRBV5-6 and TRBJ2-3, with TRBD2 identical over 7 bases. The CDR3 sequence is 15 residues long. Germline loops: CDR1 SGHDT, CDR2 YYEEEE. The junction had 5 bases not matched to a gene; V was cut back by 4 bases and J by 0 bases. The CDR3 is CASSVLAYSTDTQYF. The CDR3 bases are TGTGCCAGCAGCGTACTAGCGTACAGCACAGATACGCAGTATTTT.

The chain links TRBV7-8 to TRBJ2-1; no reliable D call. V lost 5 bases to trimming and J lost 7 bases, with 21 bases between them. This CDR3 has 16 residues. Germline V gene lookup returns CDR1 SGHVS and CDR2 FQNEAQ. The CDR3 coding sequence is TGTGCCAGCAGCCAAGAGGTCCCGGCCATTAGAAATGAGCAGTTCTTC. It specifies CASSQEVPAIRNEQFF. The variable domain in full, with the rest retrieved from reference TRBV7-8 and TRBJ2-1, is GAGVSQSPRYKVAKRGQDVALRCDPISGHVSLFWYQQALGQGPEFLTYFQNEAQLDKSGLPSDRFFAERPEGSVSTLKIQRTQQEDSAVYLCASSQEVPAIRNEQFFGPGTRLTVL.

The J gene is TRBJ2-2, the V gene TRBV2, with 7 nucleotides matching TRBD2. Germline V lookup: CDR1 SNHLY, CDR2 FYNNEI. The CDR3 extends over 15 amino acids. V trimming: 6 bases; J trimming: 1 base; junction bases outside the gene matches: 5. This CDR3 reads CASRGSGENTGELFF. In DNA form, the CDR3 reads TGTGCCAGCAGAGGAAGCGGGGAGAACACCGGGGAGCTGTTTTTT.

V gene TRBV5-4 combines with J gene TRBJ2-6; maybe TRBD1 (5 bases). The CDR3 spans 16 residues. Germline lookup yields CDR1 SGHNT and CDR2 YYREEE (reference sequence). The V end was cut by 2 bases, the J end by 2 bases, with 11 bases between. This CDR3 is CASSFPGFAGANVLTF. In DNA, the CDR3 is TGTGCCAGCAGCTTCCCAGGGTTTGCTGGGGCCAACGTCCTGACTTTC.

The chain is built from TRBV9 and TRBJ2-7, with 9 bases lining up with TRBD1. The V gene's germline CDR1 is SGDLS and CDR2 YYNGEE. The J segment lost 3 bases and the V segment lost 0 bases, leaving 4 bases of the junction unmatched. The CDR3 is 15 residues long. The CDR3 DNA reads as TGTGCCAGCAGCGTAGGACAGGGGGTTGGCTACGAGCAGTACTTC. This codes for CASSVGQGVGYEQYF.

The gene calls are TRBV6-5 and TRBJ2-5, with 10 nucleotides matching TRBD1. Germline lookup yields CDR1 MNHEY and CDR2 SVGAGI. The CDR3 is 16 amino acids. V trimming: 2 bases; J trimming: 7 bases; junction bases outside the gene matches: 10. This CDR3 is CASSYPIGTGEWTQYF. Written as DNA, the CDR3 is TGTGCCAGCAGTTACCCGATCGGGACAGGGGAATGGACCCAGTACTTC.

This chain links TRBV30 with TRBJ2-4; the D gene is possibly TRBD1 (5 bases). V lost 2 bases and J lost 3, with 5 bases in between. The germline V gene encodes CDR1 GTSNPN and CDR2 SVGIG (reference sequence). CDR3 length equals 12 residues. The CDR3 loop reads CAWSQGKNIQYF. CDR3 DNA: TGTGCCTGGAGTCAGGGCAAAAACATTCAGTACTTC.

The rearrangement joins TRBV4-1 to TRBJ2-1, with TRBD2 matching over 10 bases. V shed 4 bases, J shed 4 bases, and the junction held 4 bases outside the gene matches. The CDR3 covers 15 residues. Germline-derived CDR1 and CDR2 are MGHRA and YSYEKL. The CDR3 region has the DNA TGCGCCAGCAGCCTAGGGACTAGCGAGTACAATGAGCAGTTCTTC. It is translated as CASSLGTSEYNEQFF.

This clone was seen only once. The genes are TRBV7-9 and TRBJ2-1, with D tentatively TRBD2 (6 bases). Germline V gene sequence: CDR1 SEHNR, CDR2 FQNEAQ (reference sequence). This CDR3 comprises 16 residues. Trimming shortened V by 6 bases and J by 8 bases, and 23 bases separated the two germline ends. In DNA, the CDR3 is TGTGCCAGCAGTTTTTGGACTATCGGGTTTTCCCATGAGCAGTTCTTC. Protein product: CASSFWTIGFSHEQFF.

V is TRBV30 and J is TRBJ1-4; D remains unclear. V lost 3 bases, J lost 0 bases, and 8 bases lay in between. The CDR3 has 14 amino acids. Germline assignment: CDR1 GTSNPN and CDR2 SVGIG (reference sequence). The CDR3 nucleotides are TGTGCCTGGAGGTCCCAGGCAACTAATGAAAAACTGTTTTTT. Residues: CAWRSQATNEKLFF. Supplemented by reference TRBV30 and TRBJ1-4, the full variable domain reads SQTIHQWPATLVQPVGSPLSLECTVEGTSNPNLYWYRQAAGRGLQLLFYSVGIGQISSEVPQNLSASRPQDRQFILSSKKLLLSDSGFYLCAWRSQATNEKLFFGSGTQLSVL.

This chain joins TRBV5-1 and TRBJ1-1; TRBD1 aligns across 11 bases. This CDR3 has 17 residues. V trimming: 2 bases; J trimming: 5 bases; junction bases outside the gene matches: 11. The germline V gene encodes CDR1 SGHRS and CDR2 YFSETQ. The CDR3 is CASSFTGTGGWLTEAFF. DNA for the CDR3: TGCGCCAGCAGCTTCACCGGGACAGGGGGTTGGTTGACTGAAGCTTTCTTT.

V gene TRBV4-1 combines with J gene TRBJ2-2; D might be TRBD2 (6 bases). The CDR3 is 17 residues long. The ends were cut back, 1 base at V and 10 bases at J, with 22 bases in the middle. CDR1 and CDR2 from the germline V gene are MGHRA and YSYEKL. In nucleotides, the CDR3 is TGCGCCAGCAGCCAAGTCGTCAAAGCGGGTGGCAGGCTGGAGCTGTTTTTT. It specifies CASSQVVKAGGRLELFF.

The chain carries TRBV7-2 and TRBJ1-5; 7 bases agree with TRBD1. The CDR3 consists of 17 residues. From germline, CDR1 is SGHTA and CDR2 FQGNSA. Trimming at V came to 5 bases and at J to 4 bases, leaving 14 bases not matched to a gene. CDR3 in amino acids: CASSLLYRGATNQPQHF. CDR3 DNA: TGTGCCAGCAGCCTTCTGTACAGGGGAGCGACAAATCAGCCCCAGCATTTT.

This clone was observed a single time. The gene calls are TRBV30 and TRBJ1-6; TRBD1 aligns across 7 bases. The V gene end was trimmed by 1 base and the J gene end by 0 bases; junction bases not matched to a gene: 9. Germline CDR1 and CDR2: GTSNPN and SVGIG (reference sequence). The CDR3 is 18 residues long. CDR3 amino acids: CAWSAKPQGSSYNSPLHF. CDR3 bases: TGTGCCTGGAGTGCAAAACCACAGGGGAGCTCCTATAATTCACCCCTCCACTTT.

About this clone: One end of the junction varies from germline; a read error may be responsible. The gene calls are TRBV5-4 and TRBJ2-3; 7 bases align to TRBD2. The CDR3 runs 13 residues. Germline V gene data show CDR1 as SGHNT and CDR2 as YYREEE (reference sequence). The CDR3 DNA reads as TGTGCCAGCAGCTCCCTTACTAGCGACCGACTGGCTTTT. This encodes CASSSLTSDRLAF.

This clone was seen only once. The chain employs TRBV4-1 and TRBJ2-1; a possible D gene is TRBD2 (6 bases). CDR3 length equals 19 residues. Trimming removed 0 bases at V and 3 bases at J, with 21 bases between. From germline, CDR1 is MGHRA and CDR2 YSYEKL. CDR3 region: CASSQESMRRDLRYNEQFF. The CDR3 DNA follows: TGCGCCAGCAGCCAAGAGTCGATGAGGAGGGACCTCCGCTACAATGAGCAGTTCTTC.

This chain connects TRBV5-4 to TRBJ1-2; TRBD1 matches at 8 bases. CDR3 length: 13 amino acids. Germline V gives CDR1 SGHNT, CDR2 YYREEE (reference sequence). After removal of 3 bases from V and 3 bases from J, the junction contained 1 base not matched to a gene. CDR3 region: CASSSDRDYGYTF. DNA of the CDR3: TGTGCCAGCAGCTCGGACAGGGACTATGGCTACACCTTC.

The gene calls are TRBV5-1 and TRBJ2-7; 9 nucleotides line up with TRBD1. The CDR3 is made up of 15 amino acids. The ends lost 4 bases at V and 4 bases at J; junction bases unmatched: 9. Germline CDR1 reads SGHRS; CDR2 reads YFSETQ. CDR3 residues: CASSGGTGTAYEQYF. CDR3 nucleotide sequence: TGCGCCAGCAGCGGCGGGACAGGGACCGCTTACGAGCAGTACTTC.

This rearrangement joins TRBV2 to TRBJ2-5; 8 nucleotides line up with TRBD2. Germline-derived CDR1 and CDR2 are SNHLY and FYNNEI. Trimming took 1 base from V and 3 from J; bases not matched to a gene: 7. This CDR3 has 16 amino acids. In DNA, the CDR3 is TGTGCCAGCAGTGAAGGGGGACTAGGGGGGGAAGAGACCCAGTACTTC. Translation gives CASSEGGLGGEETQYF.

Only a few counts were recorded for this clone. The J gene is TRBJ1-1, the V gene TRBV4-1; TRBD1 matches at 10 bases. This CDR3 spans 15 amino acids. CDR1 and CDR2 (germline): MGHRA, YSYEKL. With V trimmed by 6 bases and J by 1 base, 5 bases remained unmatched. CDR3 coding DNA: TGCGCCAGCAGTTGGACAGGGGGTAAGAACACTGAAGCTTTCTTT. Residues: CASSWTGGKNTEAFF.

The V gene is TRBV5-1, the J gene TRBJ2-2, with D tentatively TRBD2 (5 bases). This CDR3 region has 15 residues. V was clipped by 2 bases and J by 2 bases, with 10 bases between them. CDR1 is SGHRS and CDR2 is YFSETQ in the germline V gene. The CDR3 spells CASSLGAANTGELFF. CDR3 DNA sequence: TGCGCCAGCAGCTTAGGAGCGGCTAACACCGGGGAGCTGTTTTTT. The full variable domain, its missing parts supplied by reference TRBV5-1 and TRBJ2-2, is KAGVTQTPRYLIKTRGQQVTLSCSPISGHRSVSWYQQTPGQGLQFLFEYFSETQRNKGNFPGRFSGRQFSNSRSEMNVSTLELGDSALYLCASSLGAANTGELFFGEGSRLTVL.

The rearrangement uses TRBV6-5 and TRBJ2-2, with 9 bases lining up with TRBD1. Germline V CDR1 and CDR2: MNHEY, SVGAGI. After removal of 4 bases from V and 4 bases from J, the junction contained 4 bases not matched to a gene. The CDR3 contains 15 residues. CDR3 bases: TGTGCCAGCAGTTGGAAGACAGGGGGCACCGGGGAGCTGTTTTTT. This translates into CASSWKTGGTGELFF.

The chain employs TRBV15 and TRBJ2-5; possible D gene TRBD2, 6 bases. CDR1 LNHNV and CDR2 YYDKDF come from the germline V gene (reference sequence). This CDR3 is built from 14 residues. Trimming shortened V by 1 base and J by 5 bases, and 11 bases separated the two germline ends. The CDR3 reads CATSRVGGRETQYF. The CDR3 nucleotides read TGTGCCACCAGCAGAGTCGGGGGAAGGGAGACCCAGTACTTC.

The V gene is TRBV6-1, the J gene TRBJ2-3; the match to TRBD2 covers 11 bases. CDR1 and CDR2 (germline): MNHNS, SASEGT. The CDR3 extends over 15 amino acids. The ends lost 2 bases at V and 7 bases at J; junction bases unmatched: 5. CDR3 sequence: CASSEIAGGLHTQYF. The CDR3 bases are TGTGCCAGCAGTGAAATAGCGGGAGGGCTTCATACGCAGTATTTT.

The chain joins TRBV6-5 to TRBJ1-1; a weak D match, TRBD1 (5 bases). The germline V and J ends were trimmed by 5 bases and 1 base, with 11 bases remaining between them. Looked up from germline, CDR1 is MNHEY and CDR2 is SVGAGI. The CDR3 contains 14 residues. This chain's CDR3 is CASSPVGGNTEAFF. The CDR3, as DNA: TGTGCCAGCAGTCCGGTGGGGGGGAACACTGAAGCTTTCTTT.

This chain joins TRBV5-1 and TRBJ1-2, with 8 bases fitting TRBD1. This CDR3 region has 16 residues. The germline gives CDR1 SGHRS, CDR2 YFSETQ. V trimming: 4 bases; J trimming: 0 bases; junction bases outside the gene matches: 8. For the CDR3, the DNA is TGCGCCAGCAGCCCCTGGGACAGGCAAACTAACTATGGCTACACCTTC. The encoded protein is CASSPWDRQTNYGYTF.

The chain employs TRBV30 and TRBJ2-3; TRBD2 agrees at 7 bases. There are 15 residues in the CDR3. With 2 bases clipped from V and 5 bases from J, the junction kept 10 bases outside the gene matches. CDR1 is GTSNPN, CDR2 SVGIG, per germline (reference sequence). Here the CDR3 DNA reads TGTGCCTGGAGTCTCGGGGCGGGAGAGGAAGATACGCAGTATTTT. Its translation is CAWSLGAGEEDTQYF.

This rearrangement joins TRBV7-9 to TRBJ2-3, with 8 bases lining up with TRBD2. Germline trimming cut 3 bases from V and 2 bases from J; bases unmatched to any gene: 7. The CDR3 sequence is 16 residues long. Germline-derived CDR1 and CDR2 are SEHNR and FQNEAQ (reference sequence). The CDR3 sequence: CASSFSLGLATDTQYF. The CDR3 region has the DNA TGTGCCAGCAGCTTTAGTCTCGGACTAGCCACAGATACGCAGTATTTT.